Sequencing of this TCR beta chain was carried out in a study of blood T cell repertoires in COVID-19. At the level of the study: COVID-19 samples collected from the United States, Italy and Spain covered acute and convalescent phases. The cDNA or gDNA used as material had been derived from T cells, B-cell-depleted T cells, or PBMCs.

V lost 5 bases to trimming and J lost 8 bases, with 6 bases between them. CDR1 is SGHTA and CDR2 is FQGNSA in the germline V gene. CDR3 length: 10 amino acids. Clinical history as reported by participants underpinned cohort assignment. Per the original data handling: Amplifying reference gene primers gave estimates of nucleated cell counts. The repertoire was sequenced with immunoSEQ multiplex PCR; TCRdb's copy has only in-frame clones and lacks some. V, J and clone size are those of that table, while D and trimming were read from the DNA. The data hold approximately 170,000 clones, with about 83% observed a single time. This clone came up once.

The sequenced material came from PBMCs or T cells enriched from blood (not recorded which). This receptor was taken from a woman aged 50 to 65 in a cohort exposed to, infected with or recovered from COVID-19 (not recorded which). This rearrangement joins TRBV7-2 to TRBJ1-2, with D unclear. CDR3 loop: CASSPEGYTF. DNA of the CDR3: TGTGCCAGCAGCCCGGAGGGCTACACCTTC.